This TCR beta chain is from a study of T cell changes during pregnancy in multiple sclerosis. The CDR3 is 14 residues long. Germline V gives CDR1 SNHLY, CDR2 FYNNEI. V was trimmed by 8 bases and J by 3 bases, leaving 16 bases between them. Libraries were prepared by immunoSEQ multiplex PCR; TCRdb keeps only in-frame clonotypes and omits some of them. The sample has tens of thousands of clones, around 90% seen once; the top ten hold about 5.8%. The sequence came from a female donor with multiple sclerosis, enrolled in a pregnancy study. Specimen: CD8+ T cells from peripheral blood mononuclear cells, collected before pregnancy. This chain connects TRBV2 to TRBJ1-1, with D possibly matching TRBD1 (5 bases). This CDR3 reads CASVRQPGDTEAFF. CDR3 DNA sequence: TGTGCCAGCGTAAGACAGCCGGGTGACACTGAAGCTTTCTTT.